This section outlines one T cell receptor (beta chain) sequence together with its context. The sample comes from a study of blood T cell repertoires in COVID-19. Across the study: The origin of the acute and convalescent COVID-19 samples was the United States, Italy and Spain. PBMCs, B-cell-depleted T cells, or T cells were the source of the cDNA or gDNA that made up the material.

Original analysis: Quantification of nucleated cells was approximated via reference gene primer amplification. Repertoires were generated with immunoSEQ multiplex PCR, while TCRdb's copy carries only in-frame clones and drops some. D and trimming were read from the DNA, whereas the V and J calls and clone size are those reported in that table. The sample comprises around 200,000 clones, about 83% of which are singletons, and 2.5% rests with the top ten. The clonotype comes from a woman between 35 and 50 years old with active or convalescent COVID-19. Sequenced input: peripheral blood.

The CDR3: CASSQDRNREIINQPQHF. In nucleotides, the CDR3 is TGTGCCAGCAGCCAAGATCGAAACAGGGAAATTATCAATCAGCCCCAGCATTTT. The chain is built from TRBV3-1 (or the pseudogene TRBV3-2) and TRBJ1-5, with a tentative D call TRBD1 (6 bases). This CDR3 is 18 amino acids long. Germline values: CDR1 LGHDT, CDR2 YNNKEL (reference sequence). Trimming took 0 bases from V and 3 from J, leaving 18 bases between them.